This T cell receptor beta chain originates from a study of early stage breast cancer tumors. The sample holds a few counts of this clone. The length of the CDR3 is 15 residues. Germline V lookup: CDR1 MRHNA, CDR2 SNTAGT. Trimming left V 4 bases short and J 4 bases short, with 14 bases between. Measured with immunoSEQ multiplex PCR; TCRdb has only the in-frame clones, and not every one. The sample records about 36,000 clones, 70% to 80% being singletons. The sample taken for sequencing was blood. The TCR was taken from a person aged 55 to 69 with breast cancer. This chain joins TRBV6-4 and TRBJ2-1; D is possibly TRBD1 or TRBD2 (6 bases each). CDR3 in amino acids: CASSAEGGGYNEQFF. In DNA, the CDR3 is TGTGCCAGCAGTGCCGAGGGGGGAGGTTACAATGAGCAGTTCTTC.